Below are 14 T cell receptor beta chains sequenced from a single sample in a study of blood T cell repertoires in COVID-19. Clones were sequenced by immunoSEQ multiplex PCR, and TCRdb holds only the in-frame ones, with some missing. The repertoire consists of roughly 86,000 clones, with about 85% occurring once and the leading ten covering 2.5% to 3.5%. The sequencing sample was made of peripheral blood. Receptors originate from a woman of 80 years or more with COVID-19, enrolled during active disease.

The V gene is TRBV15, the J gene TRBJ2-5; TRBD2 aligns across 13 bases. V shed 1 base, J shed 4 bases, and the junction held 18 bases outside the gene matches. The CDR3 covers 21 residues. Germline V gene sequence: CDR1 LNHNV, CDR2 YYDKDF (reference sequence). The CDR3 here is CATSRGYGGTSGTGSGETQYF. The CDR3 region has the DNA TGTGCCACCAGCAGAGGTTACGGGGGGACTAGCGGGACTGGGTCGGGAGAGACCCAGTACTTC.

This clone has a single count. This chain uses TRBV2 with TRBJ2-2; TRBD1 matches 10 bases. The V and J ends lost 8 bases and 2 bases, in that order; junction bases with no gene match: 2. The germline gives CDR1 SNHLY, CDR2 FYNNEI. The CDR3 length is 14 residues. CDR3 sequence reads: CASGTGANTGELFF. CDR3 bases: TGTGCCAGCGGGACAGGGGCTAACACCGGGGAGCTGTTTTTT.

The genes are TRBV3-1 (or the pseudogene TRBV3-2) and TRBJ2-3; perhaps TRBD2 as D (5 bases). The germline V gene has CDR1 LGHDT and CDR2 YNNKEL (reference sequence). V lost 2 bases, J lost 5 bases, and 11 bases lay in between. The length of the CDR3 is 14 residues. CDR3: CASSQMLAQDTQYF. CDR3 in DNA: TGTGCCAGCAGCCAAATGCTAGCACAAGATACGCAGTATTTT.

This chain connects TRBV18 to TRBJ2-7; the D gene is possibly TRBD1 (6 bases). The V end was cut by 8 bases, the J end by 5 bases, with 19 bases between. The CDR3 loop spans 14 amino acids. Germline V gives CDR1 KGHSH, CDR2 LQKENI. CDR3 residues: CASRGEQGSHEQYF. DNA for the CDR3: TGTGCCAGCCGAGGGGAACAGGGCTCTCACGAGCAGTACTTC.

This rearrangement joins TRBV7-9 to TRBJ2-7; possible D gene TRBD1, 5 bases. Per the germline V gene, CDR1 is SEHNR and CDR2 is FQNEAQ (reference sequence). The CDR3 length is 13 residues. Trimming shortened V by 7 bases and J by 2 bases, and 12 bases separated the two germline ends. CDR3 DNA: TGTGCCAGCACCTTGACAGTTCCCTACGAGCAGTACTTC. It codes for CASTLTVPYEQYF.

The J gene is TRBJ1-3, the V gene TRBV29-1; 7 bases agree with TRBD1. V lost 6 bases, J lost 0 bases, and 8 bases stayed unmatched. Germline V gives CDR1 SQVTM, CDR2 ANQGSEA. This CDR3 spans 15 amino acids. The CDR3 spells CSVRQGNPSGNTIYF. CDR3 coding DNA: TGCAGCGTACGACAGGGCAATCCCTCTGGAAACACCATATATTTT.

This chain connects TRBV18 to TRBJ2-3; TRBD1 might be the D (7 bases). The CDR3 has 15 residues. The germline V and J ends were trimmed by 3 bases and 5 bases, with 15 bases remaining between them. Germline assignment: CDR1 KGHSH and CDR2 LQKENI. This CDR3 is CASSPQEGAGDTQYF. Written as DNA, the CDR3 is TGTGCCAGCTCACCCCAGGAGGGGGCTGGAGATACGCAGTATTTT.

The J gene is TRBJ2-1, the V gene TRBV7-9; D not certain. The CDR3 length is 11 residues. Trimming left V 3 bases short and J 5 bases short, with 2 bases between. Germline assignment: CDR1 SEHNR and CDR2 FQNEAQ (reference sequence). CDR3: CASSFNNEQFF. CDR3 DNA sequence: TGTGCCAGCAGCTTTAACAATGAGCAGTTCTTC. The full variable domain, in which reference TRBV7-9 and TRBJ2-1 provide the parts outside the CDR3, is DTGVSQNPRHKITKRGQNVTFRCDPISEHNRLYWYRQTLGQGPEFLTYFQNEAQLEKSRLLSDRFSAERPKGSFSTLEIQRTEQGDSAMYLCASSFNNEQFFGPGTRLTVL.

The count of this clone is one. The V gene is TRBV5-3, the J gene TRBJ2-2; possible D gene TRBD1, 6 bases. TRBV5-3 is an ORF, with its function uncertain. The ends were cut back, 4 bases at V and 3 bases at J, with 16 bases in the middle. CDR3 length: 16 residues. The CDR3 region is CARSERTAPHTGELFF. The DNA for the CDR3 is TGTGCCAGAAGCGAGAGGACAGCCCCCCACACCGGGGAGCTGTTTTTT.

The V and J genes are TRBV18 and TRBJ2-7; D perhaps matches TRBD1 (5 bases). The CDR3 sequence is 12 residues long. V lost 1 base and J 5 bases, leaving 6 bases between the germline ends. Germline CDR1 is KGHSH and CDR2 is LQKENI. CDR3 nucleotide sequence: TGTGCCAGCTCACCACTGACAGACGAGCAGTACTTC. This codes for CASSPLTDEQYF.

CDR3 amino acids: CATSDWAHGYTF. Here the CDR3 DNA reads TGTGCCACCAGTGATTGGGCCCATGGCTACACCTTC. J is TRBJ1-2 and V is TRBV24-1, with D unclear. There are 12 residues in the CDR3. CDR1 is KGHDR, CDR2 SFDVKD, per germline. V shed 2 bases and J shed 6 bases, with 6 bases lying between them.

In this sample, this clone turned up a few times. The CDR3 DNA reads as TGTGCCAGCAGCGTAGTACCGGACAGAAACGAGCAGTACTTC. It specifies CASSVVPDRNEQYF. The chain is built from TRBV9 and TRBJ2-7, with D perhaps matching TRBD1 (6 bases). The CDR3 contains 14 residues. V was pared by 0 bases and J by 5 bases, with 12 bases between. The V gene's germline CDR1 is SGDLS and CDR2 YYNGEE. Full variable domain (remainder filled in from reference TRBV9 and TRBJ2-7): DSGVTQTPKHLITATGQRVTLRCSPRSGDLSVYWYQQSLDQGLQFLIQYYNGEERAKGNILERFSAQQFPDLHSELNLSSLELGDSALYFCASSVVPDRNEQYFGPGTRLTVT.

Here the CDR3 reads CASRSQYEQYF. The DNA of the CDR3 is TGTGCCAGCAGATCCCAATACGAGCAGTACTTC. The rearrangement uses TRBV3-1 (or the pseudogene TRBV3-2) and TRBJ2-7; the D is unclear. V gave up 6 bases and J gave up 4 bases, with 7 bases separating them. The CDR3 loop spans 11 amino acids. Looked up from germline, CDR1 is LGHDT and CDR2 is YNNKEL (reference sequence).

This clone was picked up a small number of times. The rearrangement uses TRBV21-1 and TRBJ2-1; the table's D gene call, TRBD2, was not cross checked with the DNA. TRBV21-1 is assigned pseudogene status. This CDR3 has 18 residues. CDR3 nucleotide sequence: TGTGCCAGCAGTTCTGGGGGACTAGCGGTAAAATCCTACAATGAGCAGTTCTTC. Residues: CASSSGGLAVKSYNEQFF.